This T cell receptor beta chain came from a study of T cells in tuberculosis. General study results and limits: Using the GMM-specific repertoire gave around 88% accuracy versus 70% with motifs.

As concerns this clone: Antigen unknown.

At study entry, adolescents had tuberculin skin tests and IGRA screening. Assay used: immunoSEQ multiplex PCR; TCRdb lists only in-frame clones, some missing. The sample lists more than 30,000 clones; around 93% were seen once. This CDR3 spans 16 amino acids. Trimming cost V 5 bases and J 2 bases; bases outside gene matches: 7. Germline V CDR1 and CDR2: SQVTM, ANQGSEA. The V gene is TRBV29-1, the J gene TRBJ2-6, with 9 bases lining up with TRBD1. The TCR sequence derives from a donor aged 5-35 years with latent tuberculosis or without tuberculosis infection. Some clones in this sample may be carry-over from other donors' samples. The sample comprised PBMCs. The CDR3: CSVRPGTGTGANVLTF. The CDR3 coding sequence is TGCAGCGTTCGTCCCGGGACAGGGACTGGGGCCAACGTCCTGACTTTC.